The T cell receptor beta chain described here comes from a study of blood T cell repertoires in COVID-19. The CDR3 loop spans 14 amino acids. V was clipped by 7 bases and J by 4 bases; unmatched bases: 5. CDR1 and CDR2 from the germline V gene are MNHEY and SVGAGI. Original processing notes: Using reference gene primer amplification, nucleated cell counts were estimated. Some clones are missing from TCRdb's copy, which holds only in-frame ones; the method was immunoSEQ multiplex PCR. The D gene and trimming were derived from the DNA, and the V and J assignments and clone size from that table. This table has under 200,000 clones, roughly 81% appearing once.

This sequence joins TRBV6-5 and TRBJ1-4; 8 bases line up with TRBD1. The specimen was peripheral blood. This TCR was sampled from a woman between 50 and 59 years old with COVID-19, enrolled during active disease. CDR3 sequence reads: CASMDRVNNEKLFF. CDR3 DNA sequence: TGTGCCAGCATGGACAGGGTGAATAATGAAAAACTGTTTTTT.